A selection of T cell receptor beta chains follows, all from one sample in a study of cytomegalovirus exposure and HLA in healthy donors. The data were produced by immunoSEQ multiplex PCR, yet TCRdb's version contains in-frame clones alone and is incomplete. The sample consists of around 130,000 clones, roughly 88% of them appearing once. Sequencing input: PBMCs. These receptors all stem from a woman younger than 35 in good health and CMV-seropositive. Both conserved end residues are part of each CDR3. The order of the fields is clone size, D gene, V gene, J gene, CDR3 protein, CDR3 DNA. D genes are given only for firm matches. The listing skips clone size in some rows; elsewhere it reads once, few, many or a size class.

clone_size: .
d_call: TRBD1
v_call: TRBV6-5
j_call: TRBJ2-1
cdr3_aa: CASSYSGTGWFF
cdr3_nt: TGTGCCAGCAGTTACTCCGGGACAGGATGGTTCTTC

clone_size: few
d_call: TRBD2
v_call: TRBV19
j_call: TRBJ2-3
cdr3_aa: CASSRSSGGTATDTQYF
cdr3_nt: TGTGCCAGTAGTCGGTCTAGCGGGGGGACTGCCACAGATACGCAGTATTTT

clone_size: .
d_call: TRBD1
v_call: TRBV5-4
j_call: TRBJ2-5
cdr3_aa: CASSLGGPTGGRETQYF
cdr3_nt: TGTGCCAGCAGCTTGGGGGGACCGACAGGGGGCAGAGAGACCCAGTACTTC

clone_size: .
d_call: .
v_call: TRBV7-9
j_call: TRBJ2-7
cdr3_aa: CASSLEAGYHEQYF
cdr3_nt: TGTGCCAGCAGCTTAGAAGCAGGGTACCACGAGCAGTACTTC

clone_size: .
d_call: .
v_call: TRBV21-1
j_call: TRBJ2-3
cdr3_aa: CARSKIETGDGTDTQYF
cdr3_nt: TGTGCCAGGTCAAAGATCGAAACAGGGGACGGCACAGATACGCAGTATTTT

clone_size: .
d_call: TRBD1
v_call: TRBV6-1
j_call: TRBJ2-7
cdr3_aa: CASRLRTGLYEQYF
cdr3_nt: TGTGCCAGCAGGCTCCGGACAGGGCTTTACGAGCAGTACTTC

clone_size: .
d_call: TRBD2
v_call: TRBV4-1
j_call: TRBJ2-7
cdr3_aa: CASSQAGGLTGEQYF
cdr3_nt: TGCGCCAGCAGCCAAGCGGGGGGGCTAACCGGCGAGCAGTACTTC

clone_size: .
d_call: TRBD1
v_call: TRBV19
j_call: TRBJ1-2
cdr3_aa: CASSIDLEGQGYGYTF
cdr3_nt: TGTGCCAGTAGTATAGATCTTGAGGGACAGGGATATGGCTACACCTTC

clone_size: .
d_call: TRBD1
v_call: TRBV29-1
j_call: TRBJ2-7
cdr3_aa: CSVEEAWGTGANHEQYF
cdr3_nt: TGCAGCGTTGAAGAGGCGTGGGGGACAGGAGCAAACCACGAGCAGTACTTC

clone_size: .
d_call: TRBD1
v_call: TRBV12-5
j_call: TRBJ2-7
cdr3_aa: CASGTSGTGGGEQYF
cdr3_nt: TGTGCTAGTGGTACCTCCGGGACAGGGGGGGGTGAGCAGTACTTC

clone_size: .
d_call: .
v_call: TRBV6-1
j_call: TRBJ2-7
cdr3_aa: CASSATGTRTNPYEQYF
cdr3_nt: TGTGCCAGCAGTGCCACCGGGACACGGACAAACCCCTACGAGCAGTACTTC

clone_size: .
d_call: .
v_call: TRBV7-6
j_call: TRBJ1-1
cdr3_aa: CASSQTGSTEAFF
cdr3_nt: TGTGCCAGCAGCCAAACAGGGAGCACTGAAGCTTTCTTT

clone_size: .
d_call: .
v_call: TRBV9
j_call: TRBJ2-7
cdr3_aa: CASSVEIHSEQYF
cdr3_nt: TGTGCCAGCAGCGTAGAGATTCATAGCGAGCAGTACTTC

clone_size: .
d_call: .
v_call: TRBV6-1
j_call: TRBJ1-2
cdr3_aa: CASSKGPSGVGLGYTF
cdr3_nt: TGTGCCAGCAGTAAAGGGCCCTCCGGGGTAGGACTTGGCTACACCTTC

clone_size: .
d_call: TRBD1
v_call: TRBV7-6
j_call: TRBJ2-1
cdr3_aa: CASSLALQGIQFF
cdr3_nt: TGTGCCAGCAGCCTCGCGCTACAGGGGATCCAGTTCTTC

clone_size: .
d_call: TRBD2
v_call: TRBV13
j_call: TRBJ2-5
cdr3_aa: CASSFSGRGQETQYF
cdr3_nt: TGTGCCAGCAGCTTCTCAGGGCGGGGGCAAGAGACCCAGTACTTC

clone_size: .
d_call: TRBD2
v_call: TRBV9
j_call: TRBJ2-2
cdr3_aa: CASSVGGGGFTGELFF
cdr3_nt: TGTGCCAGCAGCGTAGGCGGGGGGGGGTTCACCGGGGAGCTGTTTTTT

clone_size: .
d_call: TRBD1
v_call: TRBV5-4
j_call: TRBJ2-7
cdr3_aa: CASSLAGQGREQYF
cdr3_nt: TGTGCCAGCAGCTTGGCTGGACAGGGGCGTGAGCAGTACTTC

clone_size: .
d_call: TRBD2
v_call: TRBV2
j_call: TRBJ2-5
cdr3_aa: CASSDLRGVGETQYF
cdr3_nt: TGTGCCAGCAGTGATTTGCGGGGGGTCGGAGAGACCCAGTACTTC

clone_size: once
d_call: .
v_call: TRBV2
j_call: TRBJ1-1
cdr3_aa: CASRDIRALEEAFF
cdr3_nt: TGTGCCAGCAGAGATATCAGGGCTTTGGAGGAAGCTTTCTTT

clone_size: .
d_call: TRBD1
v_call: TRBV6-5
j_call: TRBJ1-2
cdr3_aa: CASRQGAYGYTF
cdr3_nt: TGTGCCAGCAGGCAGGGGGCCTATGGCTACACCTTC

clone_size: .
d_call: TRBD1
v_call: TRBV4-2
j_call: TRBJ1-1
cdr3_aa: CASSQATGTGMNTEAFF
cdr3_nt: TGTGCCAGCAGCCAAGCCACCGGGACAGGGATGAACACTGAAGCTTTCTTT

clone_size: .
d_call: TRBD1
v_call: TRBV7-9
j_call: TRBJ2-2
cdr3_aa: CASRSGTGLSGELFF
cdr3_nt: TGTGCCAGCAGATCCGGGACAGGGTTGTCCGGGGAGCTGTTTTTT